Sequencing of this T cell receptor (beta chain) was carried out in a study of PD-1 blockade in classical Hodgkin lymphoma. Whole-study context: Patients were given intravenous nivolumab, 3 mg/kg, every 2 weeks. Study results and limitations: Baseline diversity in complete responders resembled that of newly diagnosed patients. Factors driving the repertoire differences, possibly disease activity or prior therapy, remain undefined.

TCRdb's copy holds only in-frame clones and misses some; the assay was immunoSEQ multiplex PCR. The sample includes around 99,000 clones, about four fifths of them seen just once. The CDR3 is made up of 14 amino acids. Germline assignment: CDR1 SGHTA and CDR2 FQGNSA. The V end was cut by 3 bases, the J end by 2 bases, with 10 bases between. With respect to this clone: Its antigen is undetermined.

Relapse was seen in all patients after autologous stem cell transplantation, and brentuximab vedotin exposure was variable. The receptor's source is a human donor with classical Hodgkin lymphoma. Material: peripheral blood mononuclear cells (PBMCs), obtained before the second cycle of nivolumab. The rearrangement joins TRBV7-2 to TRBJ1-1; D is unclear. The CDR3 bases are TGTGCCAGCAGCTTGCAGGCTCTAAACACTGAAGCTTTCTTT. This codes for CASSLQALNTEAFF.